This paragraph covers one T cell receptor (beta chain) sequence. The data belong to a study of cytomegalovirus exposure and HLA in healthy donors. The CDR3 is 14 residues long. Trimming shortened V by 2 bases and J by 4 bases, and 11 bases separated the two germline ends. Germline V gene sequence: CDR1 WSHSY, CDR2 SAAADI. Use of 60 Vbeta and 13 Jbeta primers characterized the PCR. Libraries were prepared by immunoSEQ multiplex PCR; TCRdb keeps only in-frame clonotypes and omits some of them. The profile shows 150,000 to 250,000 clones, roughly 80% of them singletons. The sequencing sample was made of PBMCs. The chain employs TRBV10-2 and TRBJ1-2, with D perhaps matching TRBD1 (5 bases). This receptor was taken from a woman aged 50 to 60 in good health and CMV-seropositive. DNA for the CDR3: TGCGCCAGCAGTGAGGGGGGGGTCGGCTATGGCTACACCTTC. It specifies CASSEGGVGYGYTF.